This T cell receptor beta chain was found in a study of T cells expressing NK-cell markers (TCRdb year 2020). About the full investigation: In sorted CD3+CD56+NKG2C+, CD3+CD56+NKG2C- and CD3+CD56-NKG2C+ T-cell subsets from several donors, TCR beta-chain repertoires were profiled. The eight sequenced donors were randomly selected healthy volunteers, three men and five women. Of the eight sequenced donors, seven were found to be HCMV-seropositive and one was found to be HCMV-seronegative. Libraries were sequenced as 2 x 150 bp reads on Illumina HiSeq 2000/2500, MiSeq or NextSeq.

On this clonotype: Its antigen is currently not known.

To determine HCMV serostatus, a commercial ELISA kit was used to detect HCMV-specific IgG in serum. Peripheral blood mononuclear cells were isolated from blood by Ficoll density gradient centrifugation. Sequencing used an Illumina HiSeq 2000. TCR beta cDNA libraries were made by 5'RACE template switching that added a universal primer site and unique molecular identifiers. cDNA synthesis was primed from the TCR beta constant segment, followed by two successive PCR amplification steps. The authors' analysis ran thus. MIGEC was used to demultiplex reads and group the reads by UMI, and MiTCR was used to assemble and quantify clonotypes. To remove erroneous sequences, TCR cDNA sequences were retained only when supported by two or more reads. The tcR package was used for downstream repertoire analysis, with clonotypes matched between fractions based on CDR3 nucleotide sequence plus V segment. VDJmatch was used to annotate antigen specificity against VDJdb, with one amino acid substitution in CDR3 permitted. After reprocessing by TCRdb, each CDR3 protein sequence is one entry, and no DNA is given. TCRdb, not the original authors, processed these V and J calls. The sample's table covers about 550,000 distinct CDR3 sequences. Jointly, the top ten make up under 4.5% of the sample.

The research as a whole found: For several donors, the dominant CD3+CD56+NKG2C+ clonotypes were among the top 10 CD8+ clonotypes and accounted for 1.0-7.0% of CD8+ T cells. Those dominant clonotypes were again the most abundant among CD3+CD56-NKG2C+ cells in four donors, at about 25-60.1%. It remained unclear whether the expanded NKG2C-expressing T cell clones were specific for HCMV antigens.

The clonotype comes from a man aged 18 to 29 in good health. Donor details come from another sample of the same person, matched by shared clones. The sample comprised blood T cells: a sorted CD56 or NKG2C T cell subset, CD4+ or CD8+ T cells, or bulk PBMC T cells (not recorded which).

The CDR3 has the sequence CASSLVRGRAKDTQYF. Here the chain combines TRBV7-8 and TRBJ2-3; TCRdb designates TRBD2, a call that cannot be tested without DNA. CDR1 SGHVS and CDR2 FQNEAQ were looked up in the germline V gene. The CDR3 measures 16 amino acids from cysteine to phenylalanine. No DNA is listed.